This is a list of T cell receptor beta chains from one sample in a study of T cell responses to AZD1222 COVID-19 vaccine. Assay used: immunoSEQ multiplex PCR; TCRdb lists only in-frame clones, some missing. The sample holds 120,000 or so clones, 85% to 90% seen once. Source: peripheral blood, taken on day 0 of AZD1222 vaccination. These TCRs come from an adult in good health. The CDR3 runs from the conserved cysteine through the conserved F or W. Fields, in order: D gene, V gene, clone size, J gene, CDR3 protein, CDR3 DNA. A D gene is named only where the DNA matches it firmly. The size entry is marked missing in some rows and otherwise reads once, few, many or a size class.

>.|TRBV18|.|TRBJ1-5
CASSLRAEIQPQHF
TGTGCCAGCTCACTGAGAGCCGAAATTCAGCCCCAGCATTTT
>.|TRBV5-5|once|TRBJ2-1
CASSLVVNEQFF
TGTGCCAGCAGCTTGGTTGTCAATGAGCAGTTCTTC
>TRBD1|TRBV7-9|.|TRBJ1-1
CASTPGQQNTEAFF
TGTGCCAGCACCCCGGGACAGCAGAACACTGAAGCTTTCTTT
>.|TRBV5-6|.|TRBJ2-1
CASSWDLQNEQFF
TGTGCCAGCAGCTGGGACTTACAGAATGAGCAGTTCTTC
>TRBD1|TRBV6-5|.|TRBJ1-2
CASSPPDRAGGYTF
TGTGCCAGCAGCCCCCCGGACAGGGCGGGCGGCTACACCTTC
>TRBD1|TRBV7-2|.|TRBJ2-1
CASTYGTGGYEQFF
TGTGCCAGCACCTACGGGACAGGGGGTTATGAGCAGTTCTTC
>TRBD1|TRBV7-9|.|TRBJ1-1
CASSPTGLNTEAFF
TGTGCCAGCAGCCCGACAGGGTTGAACACTGAAGCTTTCTTT
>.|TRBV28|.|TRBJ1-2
CASSLMGYGYTF
TGTGCCAGCAGTTTAATGGGTTATGGCTACACCTTC
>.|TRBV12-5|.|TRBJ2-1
CASGRNRDSGQFF
TGTGCTAGTGGTCGGAACAGGGATTCAGGGCAGTTCTTC
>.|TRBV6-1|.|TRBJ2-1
CASSEAGRTGNEQFF
TGTGCCAGCAGTGAAGCGGGGAGGACGGGGAATGAGCAGTTCTTC
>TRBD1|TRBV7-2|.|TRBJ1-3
CASSLDRASGNTIYF
TGTGCCAGCAGCCTGGACAGGGCGTCGGGAAACACCATATATTTT
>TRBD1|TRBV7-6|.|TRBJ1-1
CASSLAYQGGVNTEAFF
TGTGCCAGCAGCTTAGCGTATCAGGGGGGGGTGAACACTGAAGCTTTCTTT
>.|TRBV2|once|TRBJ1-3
CASSSQSTDTIYF
TGTGCCAGCAGTTCCCAATCGACGGACACCATATATTTT
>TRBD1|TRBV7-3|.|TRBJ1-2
CASSPRATGKNGYTF
TGTGCCAGCAGCCCACGAGCGACAGGGAAGAATGGCTACACCTTC
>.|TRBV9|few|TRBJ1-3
CASSVADLSGNTIYF
TGTGCCAGCAGCGTAGCTGACCTTTCTGGCAACACCATATATTTT
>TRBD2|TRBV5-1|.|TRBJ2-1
CASSATAGGRNEQFF
TGCGCCAGCTCCGCCACGGCGGGAGGGCGTAATGAGCAGTTCTTC
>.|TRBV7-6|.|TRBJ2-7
CASSSAEDEQYF
TGTGCCAGCAGCTCAGCGGAAGACGAGCAGTACTTC
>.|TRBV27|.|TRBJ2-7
CASSLSGPREQYF
TGTGCCAGCAGTTTAAGCGGACCGCGCGAGCAGTACTTC
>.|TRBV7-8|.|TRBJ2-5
CASSLAGTETQYF
TGTGCCAGCAGCTTAGCCGGGACGGAGACCCAGTACTTC
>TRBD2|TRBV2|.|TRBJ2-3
CASSLTSGRAVVTDTQYF
TGTGCCAGCAGCCTAACTAGCGGGAGGGCCGTGGTTACAGATACGCAGTATTTT
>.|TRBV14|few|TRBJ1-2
CASSQDREGSGYTF
TGTGCCAGCAGCCAAGATCGGGAAGGAAGTGGCTACACCTTC
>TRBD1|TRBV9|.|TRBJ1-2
CASSVFADRAPYGYTF
TGTGCCAGCAGCGTATTCGCCGACAGGGCCCCCTATGGCTACACCTTC
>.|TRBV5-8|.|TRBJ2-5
CATTTGTKETQYF
TGTGCCACTACGACCGGGACAAAAGAGACCCAGTACTTC
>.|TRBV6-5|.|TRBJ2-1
CASSPWERNNEQFF
TGTGCCAGCAGTCCGTGGGAGAGGAACAATGAGCAGTTCTTC
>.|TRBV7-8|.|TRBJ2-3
CASSPGLRTDTQYF
TGTGCCAGCAGCCCTGGACTGCGGACAGATACGCAGTATTTT
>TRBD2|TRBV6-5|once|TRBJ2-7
CASSATGGSYEQYF
TGTGCCAGCTCTGCGACGGGGGGGTCCTACGAGCAGTACTTC
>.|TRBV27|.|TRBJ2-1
CASSAGPTYYNEQFF
TGTGCCAGCAGCGCCGGGCCGACTTATTACAATGAGCAGTTCTTC
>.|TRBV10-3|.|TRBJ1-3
CAISESTVGNTIYF
TGTGCCATCAGTGAGTCCACAGTTGGAAACACCATATATTTT
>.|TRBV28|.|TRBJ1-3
CASSLSRSGNTIYF
TGTGCCAGCAGTTTAAGCCGATCTGGAAACACCATATATTTT
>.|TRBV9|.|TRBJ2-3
CASSEGNTDTQYF
TGTGCCAGCAGCGAGGGCAACACAGATACGCAGTATTTT
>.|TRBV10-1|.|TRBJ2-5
CASSERGPPERETQYF
TGCGCCAGCAGTGAAAGGGGACCCCCAGAGAGGGAGACCCAGTACTTC
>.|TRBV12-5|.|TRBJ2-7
CASGLPRPGHYEQYF
TGTGCTAGTGGTTTGCCCCGCCCGGGGCACTACGAGCAGTACTTC
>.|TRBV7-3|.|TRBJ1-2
CASSPDGYGYTF
TGTGCCAGCAGCCCCGACGGCTATGGCTACACCTTC
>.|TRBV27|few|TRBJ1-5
CASSLFPPSLQGRNQPQHF
TGTGCCAGCAGTTTATTTCCCCCGTCCCTGCAGGGACGCAATCAGCCCCAGCATTTT
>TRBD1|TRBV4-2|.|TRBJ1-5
CASSQDRQGVRVGQPQHF
TGTGCCAGCAGCCAAGATCGCCAGGGGGTAAGAGTGGGTCAGCCCCAGCATTTT
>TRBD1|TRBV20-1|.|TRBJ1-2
CSASGGGASGYTF
TGCAGTGCTAGTGGAGGGGGCGCGAGTGGCTACACCTTC
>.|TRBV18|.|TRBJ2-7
CASSPPGTSYEQYF
TGTGCCAGCTCACCCCCCGGGACATCCTACGAGCAGTACTTC
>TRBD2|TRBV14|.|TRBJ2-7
CASSQLAGRAYEQYF
TGTGCCAGCAGCCAGTTAGCGGGGAGAGCCTACGAGCAGTACTTC
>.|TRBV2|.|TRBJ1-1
CARAGAENTEAFF
TGTGCCAGGGCAGGGGCGGAGAACACTGAAGCTTTCTTT
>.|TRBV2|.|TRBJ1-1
CASRKGLGLPLAFF
TGTGCCAGCAGGAAAGGGTTGGGTTTACCCCTAGCTTTCTTT
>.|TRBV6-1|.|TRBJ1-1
CASTPRVAEAFF
TGTGCCAGCACCCCGAGGGTTGCTGAAGCTTTCTTT
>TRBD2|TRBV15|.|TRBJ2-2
CATSRGLAVNTGELFF
TGTGCCACCAGCAGGGGACTAGCGGTTAACACCGGGGAGCTGTTTTTT
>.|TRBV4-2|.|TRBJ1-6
CASSQEQSNSPLHF
TGTGCCAGCAGCCAAGAACAGAGTAATTCACCCCTCCACTTT
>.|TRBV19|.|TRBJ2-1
CASYRADEQFF
TGTGCCTCGTACAGGGCGGATGAGCAGTTCTTC
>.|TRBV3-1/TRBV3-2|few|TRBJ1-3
CASSQVIRGTIYF
TGTGCCAGCAGCCAAGTCATCCGGGGCACCATATATTTT
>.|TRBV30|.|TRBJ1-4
CAWSGQEFDEKLFF
TGTGCCTGGAGTGGACAGGAGTTTGATGAAAAACTGTTTTTT
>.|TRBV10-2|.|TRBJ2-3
CATRPADYTDTQYF
TGCGCCACCCGGCCAGCGGACTACACAGATACGCAGTATTTT
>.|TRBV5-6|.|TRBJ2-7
CASSLAQYEQYF
TGTGCCAGCAGCTTGGCTCAGTACGAGCAGTACTTC
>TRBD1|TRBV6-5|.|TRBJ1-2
CASDTGVGGYTF
TGTGCCAGCGACACAGGGGTTGGTGGCTACACCTTC
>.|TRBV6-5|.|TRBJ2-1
CASSLLGVDEQFF
TGTGCCAGCAGTCTCTTAGGGGTTGATGAGCAGTTCTTC
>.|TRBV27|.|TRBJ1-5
CASKSGPFDYQPQHF
TGTGCCAGCAAGTCGGGGCCCTTCGACTATCAGCCCCAGCATTTT
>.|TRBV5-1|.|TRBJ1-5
CASSLEGRGGHQHF
TGCGCCAGCAGCTTGGAGGGTAGGGGAGGGCACCAGCATTTT
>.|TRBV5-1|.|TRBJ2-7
CASSSRQGSSYEQYF
TGCGCCAGCAGCTCCCGCCAGGGAAGCTCCTACGAGCAGTACTTC
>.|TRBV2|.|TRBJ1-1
CASRTNMNTEAFF
TGTGCCAGCAGAACTAACATGAACACTGAAGCTTTCTTT
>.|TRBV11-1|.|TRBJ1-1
CASSLAVGRNTEAFF
TGTGCCAGCAGCTTAGCAGTAGGACGGAACACTGAAGCTTTCTTT
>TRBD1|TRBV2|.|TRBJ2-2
CASSGTETTNTGELFF
TGTGCCAGCAGCGGGACAGAGACTACGAACACCGGGGAGCTGTTTTTT
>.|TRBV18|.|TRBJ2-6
CASSPTSSGANVLTF
TGTGCCAGCTCACCAACCAGCTCTGGGGCCAACGTCCTGACTTTC
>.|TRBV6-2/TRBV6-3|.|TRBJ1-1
CASSEMNTEAFF
TGTGCCAGCAGCGAGATGAACACTGAAGCTTTCTTT
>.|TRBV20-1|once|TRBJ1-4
CSASNEKLFF
TGCAGTGCTAGTAATGAAAAACTGTTTTTT